The 20 T cell receptor beta chains in this list originate from one sample, sequenced in a study of blood T cell repertoires in COVID-19. Profiling relied on immunoSEQ multiplex PCR, and the TCRdb table lists in-frame clones only, not all of them. Of around 300,000 clones listed, around 87% are singletons. Source material: peripheral blood. Receptors were obtained from a woman aged 45-60 years with active or convalescent COVID-19.

The chain is built from TRBV4-1 and TRBJ2-7; TRBD1 agrees at 10 bases. The J segment lost 3 bases and the V segment lost 4 bases, leaving 15 bases of the junction unmatched. CDR3 length: 18 amino acids. The germline V gene encodes CDR1 MGHRA and CDR2 YSYEKL. This CDR3 reads CASSPTPPSGTGDYEQYF. In DNA form, the CDR3 reads TGCGCCAGCAGCCCGACACCCCCATCCGGGACAGGGGACTACGAGCAGTACTTC.

The chain uses TRBV7-9 and TRBJ1-1; 8 bases are a match to TRBD1. CDR3 length: 17 residues. After removal of 5 bases from V and 2 bases from J, the junction contained 13 bases not matched to a gene. Germline V CDR1 and CDR2: SEHNR, FQNEAQ (reference sequence). The CDR3 DNA reads TGTGCCAGCAGCCGTACAGGGGGAGTAGTTCCAAACACTGAAGCTTTCTTT. Its protein is CASSRTGGVVPNTEAFF. Filled out from reference TRBV7-9 and TRBJ1-1, the complete variable domain reads DTGVSQNPRHKITKRGQNVTFRCDPISEHNRLYWYRQTLGQGPEFLTYFQNEAQLEKSRLLSDRFSAERPKGSFSTLEIQRTEQGDSAMYLCASSRTGGVVPNTEAFFGQGTRLTVV.

V gene TRBV7-3 combines with J gene TRBJ2-5, with 12 bases that match TRBD2. V was pared by 5 bases and J by 4 bases, with 8 bases of the junction left unmatched. Germline lookup yields CDR1 SGHTA and CDR2 FQGTGA. The CDR3 has 16 amino acids. The DNA of the CDR3 is TGTGCCAGCAGCCTTACCGGGACTAGCGGGCGAGAGACCCAGTACTTC. It translates to CASSLTGTSGRETQYF.

This chain connects TRBV28 to TRBJ2-1, with D perhaps TRBD2 (6 bases). The CDR3 is 16 residues long. V was trimmed by 4 bases and J by 3 bases, leaving 16 bases between them. Per germline, CDR1 MDHEN and CDR2 SYDVKM. The CDR3 loop reads CASSSLGGSVYNEQFF. Written as DNA, the CDR3 is TGTGCCAGCAGTTCCCTGGGGGGTTCTGTCTACAATGAGCAGTTCTTC.

In this sample, this clone turned up once. V gene TRBV18 combines with J gene TRBJ1-4, with 8 bases aligning to TRBD1. This CDR3 is 17 amino acids long. Losses at the gene ends were 3 bases for V and 4 bases for J; bases not matched to a gene: 10. Germline CDR1 is KGHSH and CDR2 is LQKENI. CDR3 sequence: CASSPDGDRNSNEKLFF. The CDR3 DNA reads as TGTGCCAGCTCACCGGACGGGGACAGGAACAGTAATGAAAAACTGTTTTTT.

The V call is TRBV6-6, the J call TRBJ1-2; D may be TRBD1 (6 bases). In germline, CDR1 is MNHNY, CDR2 SVGAGI (reference sequence). V lost 7 bases, J lost 2 bases, and 11 bases lay in between. The CDR3 sequence is 13 residues long. CDR3 protein: CASITQGNYGYTF. CDR3 nucleotides: TGTGCCAGCATCACCCAGGGGAACTATGGCTACACCTTC.

J is TRBJ1-5 and V is TRBV30, with TRBD1 matching over 7 bases. In germline, CDR1 is GTSNPN, CDR2 SVGIG (reference sequence). The CDR3 consists of 15 residues. Losses at the gene ends were 1 base for V and 4 bases for J; bases not matched to a gene: 7. The CDR3 protein is CAWSDRGRGNQPQHF. DNA for the CDR3: TGTGCCTGGAGTGATAGGGGGCGGGGTAATCAGCCCCAGCATTTT.

J is TRBJ1-2 and V is TRBV19; TRBD1 matches 7 bases. This CDR3 comprises 11 residues. Looked up from germline, CDR1 is LNHDA and CDR2 is SQIVND (reference sequence). With 7 bases clipped from V and 7 bases from J, the junction kept 3 bases outside the gene matches. DNA of the CDR3: TGTGCCAGTACCTACAGGGGTGGCTACACCTTC. Its protein product is CASTYRGGYTF.

The table lists this clone with a few counts. V and J are TRBV4-2 and TRBJ2-7; 9 bases are a match to TRBD1. Trimming took 5 bases from V and 4 from J; bases not matched to a gene: 3. The length of the CDR3 is 13 residues. Germline V gives CDR1 LGHNA, CDR2 YNFKEQ. CDR3 in DNA: TGTGCCAGCAGCGCTGACAGGGGGTACGAGCAGTACTTC. As protein: CASSADRGYEQYF.

The CDR3 bases are TGTGCCAGCAGCCCACGAGAGGGCGAAAAACTGTTTTTT. It translates to CASSPREGEKLFF. J is TRBJ1-4 and V is TRBV4-2; D gene uncertain. The germline V gene has CDR1 LGHNA and CDR2 YNFKEQ. V was clipped by 4 bases and J by 8 bases, with 11 bases between them. This CDR3 spans 13 amino acids.

The rearrangement joins TRBV27 to TRBJ1-2, with unresolved D. Germline CDR1 and CDR2: MNHEY and SMNVEV (reference sequence). The ends were cut back, 1 base at V and 1 base at J, with 7 bases in the middle. The CDR3 consists of 14 residues. DNA of the CDR3: TGTGCCAGCAGTTTATGGCCTCTTAACTATGGCTACACCTTC. Translation: CASSLWPLNYGYTF.

The chain uses TRBV27 and TRBJ1-3; 9 positions agree with TRBD1. CDR1 and CDR2 (germline): MNHEY, SMNVEV (reference sequence). V shed 5 bases and J 2 bases; nucleotides not matched to a gene: 7. The CDR3 loop spans 16 amino acids. This chain's CDR3 is CASSPSDRGTGNTIYF. The DNA for the CDR3 is TGTGCCAGCAGTCCGTCCGACAGGGGGACTGGAAACACCATATATTTT.

The V and J genes are TRBV3-1 (or the pseudogene TRBV3-2) and TRBJ1-2; a weak D match, TRBD1 (6 bases). This CDR3 comprises 12 residues. Trimming removed 9 bases at V and 8 bases at J, with 16 bases between. Germline CDR1 is LGHDT and CDR2 is YNNKEL (reference sequence). CDR3 sequence (DNA): TGTGCCAGTAGACAGGATCTTGGCGGCTACACCTTC. Protein: CASRQDLGGYTF.

The chain carries TRBV4-1 and TRBJ2-5; 8 nucleotides agree with TRBD2. V dropped 2 bases and J dropped 4; count of bases not matched to a gene: 9. From germline, CDR1 is MGHRA and CDR2 YSYEKL. CDR3 length equals 16 residues. CDR3 residues: CASSQKPGLGSETQYF. The CDR3 DNA sequence: TGCGCCAGCAGCCAAAAACCGGGACTAGGGTCAGAGACCCAGTACTTC.

Comment on this clone: This CDR3 is also generated by other DNA sequences in the sample. The rearrangement uses TRBV7-2 and TRBJ2-7; D not resolved. Looked up from germline, CDR1 is SGHTA and CDR2 is FQGNSA. The V end was cut by 4 bases, the J end by 0 bases, with 4 bases between. The CDR3 is 12 amino acids. CDR3 DNA sequence: TGTGCCAGCAGCTCCAGCTCCTACGAGCAGTACTTC. It specifies CASSSSSYEQYF.

The chain employs TRBV30 and TRBJ1-6; 8 bases line up with TRBD1. Per the germline V gene, CDR1 is GTSNPN and CDR2 is SVGIG (reference sequence). The CDR3 totals 17 residues. The V segment lost 5 bases and the J segment 1 base; nucleotides outside the gene matches: 10. CDR3 coding DNA: TGTGCCTGGGGGACAGGTGGCAAAGGGTCCTATAATTCACCCCTCCACTTT. Translating it yields CAWGTGGKGSYNSPLHF.

The chain has TRBV9 and TRBJ1-1; TRBD1 agrees at 9 bases. V was pared by 3 bases and J by 4 bases, with 10 bases of the junction left unmatched. The CDR3 totals 16 residues. Germline CDR1 reads SGDLS; CDR2 reads YYNGEE. CDR3 DNA sequence: TGTGCCAGCAGCGCTTACAGGGGGCAAGAGGGCACTGAAGCTTTCTTT. Translation: CASSAYRGQEGTEAFF.

This sequence joins TRBV15 and TRBJ1-2; maybe TRBD1 (6 bases). Germline lookup yields CDR1 LNHNV and CDR2 YYDKDF (reference sequence). Between the trimmed V and J ends, which lost 0 bases and 2 bases, there was a span of 10 bases. The CDR3 length is 15 residues. CDR3 sequence: CATSRERQVNYGYTF. CDR3 nucleotide sequence: TGTGCCACCAGCAGAGAAAGACAGGTCAACTATGGCTACACCTTC.

The V and J genes are TRBV30 and TRBJ2-3, with a tentative D call TRBD1 (6 bases). The CDR3 has 14 amino acids. V lost 2 bases and J 0 bases, leaving 9 bases between the germline ends. Germline CDR1 is GTSNPN and CDR2 is SVGIG (reference sequence). The CDR3 DNA reads TGTGCCTGGAGTAGGGACACTAGCACAGATACGCAGTATTTT. Residues: CAWSRDTSTDTQYF.

Only one count was recorded for this clone. This sequence joins TRBV12-5 and TRBJ2-7, with unresolved D. The V gene lost 0 bases and the J gene lost 0 bases, with 15 bases spanning the gap. From germline, CDR1 is LGHNT and CDR2 FRNRAP. This CDR3 is built from 17 residues. The CDR3 sequence: CASGLVIMYTSSYEQYF. The CDR3 coding sequence is TGTGCTAGTGGTTTGGTAATTATGTACACATCCTCCTACGAGCAGTACTTC.